Given below is one TCR beta chain in context. The data were obtained in a study of technical replicates of blood from a handful of donors. V was pared by 5 bases and J by 4 bases, with 11 bases of the junction left unmatched. Germline loops: CDR1 SGHTA, CDR2 FQGTGA. The CDR3 has 16 amino acids. Method: immunoSEQ multiplex PCR; TCRdb's copy keeps in-frame clones and lacks some. The repertoire holds approximately 52,000 clones, with 92% as singletons. Sequencing input: PBMCs. This chain joins TRBV7-3 and TRBJ2-7; 10 bases are shared with TRBD1. This receptor was identified in a human donor in good health. Some clones in this sample may be carry-over from other donors' samples. This chain's CDR3 is CASSPSGQGVLYEQYF. The CDR3 nucleotides read TGTGCCAGCAGCCCCTCAGGACAGGGGGTATTGTACGAGCAGTACTTC.